Given below is one TCR beta chain in context. TCRdb redid the calling of the 5' RACE reads with MiXCR, one entry per CDR3 protein. This sample has 1.5 million to 2 million distinct CDR3 sequences, with 25% to 35% found just once. The sample comes from a study of identical twins. The germline V and J ends were trimmed by 3 bases and 12 bases, with 18 bases remaining between them. The germline V gene has CDR1 DFQATT and CDR2 SNEGSKA (reference sequence). The CDR3 has 13 residues. The TCR comes from a newborn girl in good health. The rearrangement uses TRBV20-1 and TRBJ2-1; D uncertain. The sequenced material came from cord blood. The CDR3 sequence: CSASNVGVLRQFF. Written as DNA, the CDR3 is TGCAGTGCTAGTAATGTTGGAGTCCTAAGGCAGTTCTTC.